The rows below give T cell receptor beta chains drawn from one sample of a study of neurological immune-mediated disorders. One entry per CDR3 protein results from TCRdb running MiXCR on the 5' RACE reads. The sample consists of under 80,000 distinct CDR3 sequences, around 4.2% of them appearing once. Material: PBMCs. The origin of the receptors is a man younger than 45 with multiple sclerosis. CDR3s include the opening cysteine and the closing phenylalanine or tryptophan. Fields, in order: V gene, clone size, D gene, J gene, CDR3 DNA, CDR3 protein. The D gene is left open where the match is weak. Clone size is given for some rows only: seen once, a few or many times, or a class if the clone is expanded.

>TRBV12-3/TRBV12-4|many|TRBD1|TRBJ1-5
TGTGCCAGCAGTCCCAACAGGGGGCCCAATCAGCCCCAGCATTTT
CASSPNRGPNQPQHF
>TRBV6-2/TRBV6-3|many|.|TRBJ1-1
TGTGCCAGCAGTCCTCCCTTCACTGAAGCTTTCTTT
CASSPPFTEAFF
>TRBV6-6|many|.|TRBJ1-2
TGTGCCAGCAGTTACCAATCCAGGGTAGTGAGCTATGGCTACACCTTC
CASSYQSRVVSYGYTF
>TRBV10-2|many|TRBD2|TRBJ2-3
TGCGCCAGCAGTGAGTGGGGAGGGCCATTCTCAAGCACAGATACGCAGTATTTT
CASSEWGGPFSSTDTQYF
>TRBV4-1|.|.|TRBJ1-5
TGCGCCAGCAGCCACGAGACAGGTCCCAATCAGCCCCAGAATTTT
CASSHETGPNQPQNF
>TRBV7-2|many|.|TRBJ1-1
TGTGCCAGCAACCTCAGGAACGAATTCACTGAAGCTTTCTTT
CASNLRNEFTEAFF
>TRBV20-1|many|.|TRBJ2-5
TGCAGTGCTAGCCACCCGTTCGTACTGCTCCAAGAGACCCAGTACTTC
CSASHPFVLLQETQYF
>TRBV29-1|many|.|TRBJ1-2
TGCAGCGTCCCCTCCGTTCCGACAGGCGATTTTAACTATGGCTACACCTTC
CSVPSVPTGDFNYGYTF
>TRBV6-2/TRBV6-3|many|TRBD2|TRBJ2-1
TGTGCCAGCAGTTTCGGGGGGGCCTCGGATGAGCAGTTCTTC
CASSFGGASDEQFF
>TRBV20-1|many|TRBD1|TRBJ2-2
TGCAGTGCTAGCCGGCGGACAGGGGTTCGGGGGGAGCTGTTTTTT
CSASRRTGVRGELFF
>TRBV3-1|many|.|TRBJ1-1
TGTGCCAGCAGCCAAGATTCAGGAACTGAAGCTTTCTTT
CASSQDSGTEAFF
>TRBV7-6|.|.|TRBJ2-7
TGTGCCAGCAGCCACGGGCCGATCTACGAGCAGTACTTC
CASSHGPIYEQYF
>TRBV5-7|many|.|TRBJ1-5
TGTGCCAGCAGCCCGGTTGCGGAGGAATGGCAGCCCCAGCATTTT
CASSPVAEEWQPQHF
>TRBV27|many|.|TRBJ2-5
TGTGCCAGCAGTCCCCAGTTGTGGGAACAAGAGACCCAGTACTTC
CASSPQLWEQETQYF
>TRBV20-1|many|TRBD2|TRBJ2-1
TGCAGTGCTAGAACTAGCGGGGGTCAGTGGAATGAGCAGTTCTTC
CSARTSGGQWNEQFF
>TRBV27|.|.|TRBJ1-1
TGTGCCAGCAGTGCCGGGGGGGGGTGGGGCACTGAAGCTTTCTTT
CASSAGGGWGTEAFF
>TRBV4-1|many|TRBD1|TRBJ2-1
TGCGCCAGCAGCCAAGATCTAGGGACAGGGGGGTGGAATGAGCAGTTCTTC
CASSQDLGTGGWNEQFF
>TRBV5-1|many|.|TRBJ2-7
TGCGCCAGCAGCTTGGAGTTTCTCATGTACGAGCAGTACTTC
CASSLEFLMYEQYF
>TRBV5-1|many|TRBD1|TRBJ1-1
TGCGCCAGCAGCTTGGCAGGGGGCCGGGACGCTTTCTTT
CASSLAGGRDAFF
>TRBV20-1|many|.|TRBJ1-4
TGCAGTGCTAGAGAGAACGCGGGCGGCTGGTCTGAAAAACTGTTTTTT
CSARENAGGWSEKLFF
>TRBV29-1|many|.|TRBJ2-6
TGCAGCGTTGGACGTGGGGCCAACGTCCTGACTTTC
CSVGRGANVLTF
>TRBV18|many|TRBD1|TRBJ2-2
TGTGCCAGCTCACCAGGGACAGCAAACACCGGGGAGCTGTTTTTT
CASSPGTANTGELFF
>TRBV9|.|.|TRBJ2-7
TGTGCCAGCAGCGTAGACGAGGCCTACGAGCAGTACTTC
CASSVDEAYEQYF
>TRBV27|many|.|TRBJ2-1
TGTGCCAGCAGTTTCCTCCTAGGGAATGAGCAGTTCTTC
CASSFLLGNEQFF
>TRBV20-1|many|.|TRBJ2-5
TGCAGTGCTAGCCAGGGCACATACCAAGAGACCCAGTACTTC
CSASQGTYQETQYF
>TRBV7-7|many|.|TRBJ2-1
TGTGCCAGCAGCCCCTCCAGGGGACGGGAGCAGTTCTTC
CASSPSRGREQFF
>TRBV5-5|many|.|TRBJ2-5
TGTGCCAGCAGCTTGGGGTCAGTCCAAGAGACCCAGTACTTC
CASSLGSVQETQYF
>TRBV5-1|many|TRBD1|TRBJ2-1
TGCGCCAGCAGCTTGGGGACAGGGGGCTACAATGAGCAGTTCTTC
CASSLGTGGYNEQFF
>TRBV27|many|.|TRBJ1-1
TGTGCCAGCAGTTCAGCGAACACTGAAGCTTTCTTT
CASSSANTEAFF
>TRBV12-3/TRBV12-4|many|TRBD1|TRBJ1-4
TGTGCCAGCAGGTCCGACAGGGCGACTAATGAAAAACTGTTTTTT
CASRSDRATNEKLFF
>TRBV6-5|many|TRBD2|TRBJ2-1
TGTGCCAGCAGTTACGGACTAGCGGGGGGGCGAAGTGTCTACAATGAGCAGTTCTTC
CASSYGLAGGRSVYNEQFF
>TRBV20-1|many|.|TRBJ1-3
TGCAGTGCTAGAACGGGGGAACCTGGAAACACCATATATTTT
CSARTGEPGNTIYF
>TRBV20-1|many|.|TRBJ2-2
TGCAGTGCTAGAGATATCGGACTTAACACCGGGGAGCTGTTTTTT
CSARDIGLNTGELFF
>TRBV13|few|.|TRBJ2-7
TGTGCCAGCAGCTTAGGCCAGTATTACGAGCAGTACTTC
CASSLGQYYEQYF
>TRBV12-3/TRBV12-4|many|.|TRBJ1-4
TGTGCCAGCAGTTTAATGGGGCCTCCTAATGAAAAACTGTTTTTT
CASSLMGPPNEKLFF
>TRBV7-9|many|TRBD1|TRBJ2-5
TGTGCCAGCAGCTTAGGACGACAGGGATCGTACCAAGAGACCCAGTACTTC
CASSLGRQGSYQETQYF
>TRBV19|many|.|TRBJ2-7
TGTGCCAGTAGTATCGGATACGAGCAGTACTTC
CASSIGYEQYF
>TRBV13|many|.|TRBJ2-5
TGTGCCAGCAGCACCGGACAAGAGACCCAGTACTTC
CASSTGQETQYF
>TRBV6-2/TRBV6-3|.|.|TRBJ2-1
TGTGCCAGCAGTTCTACTAGCTGGGGTGAGCAGTTCTTC
CASSSTSWGEQFF
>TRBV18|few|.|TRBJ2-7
TGTGCCAGCTCACCACCCGGTGGGACGGGAACCTACGAGCAGTACTTC
CASSPPGGTGTYEQYF
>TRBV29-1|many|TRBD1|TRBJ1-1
TGCAGCGTTGGCCCCGGACAGGGGAACACTGAAGCTTTCTTT
CSVGPGQGNTEAFF
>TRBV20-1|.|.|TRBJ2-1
TGCAGTGCTAGAGATCCCTTACGGGGCCAAAACTACAATGAGCAGTTCTTC
CSARDPLRGQNYNEQFF
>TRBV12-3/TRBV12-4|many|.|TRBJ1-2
TGTGCCAGCAGTTTTGCAGGGGACATCTATGGCTACACCTTC
CASSFAGDIYGYTF
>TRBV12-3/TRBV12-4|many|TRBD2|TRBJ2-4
TGTGCCAGCAGTTTAGGGACGGGGGGGCTTGGAAACATTCAGTACTTC
CASSLGTGGLGNIQYF
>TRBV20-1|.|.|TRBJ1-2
TGCAGTGCTAGGCCGGAAAGGGAAGGCGGCTACACCTTC
CSARPEREGGYTF
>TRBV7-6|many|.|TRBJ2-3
TGTGCCAGCAGCTTTAACGGGGGCACAGATACGCAGTATTTT
CASSFNGGTDTQYF
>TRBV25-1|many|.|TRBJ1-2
TGTGCCAGCAGTGACATAAAATCCAGGGCGGGCTCCTATGGCTACACCTTC
CASSDIKSRAGSYGYTF
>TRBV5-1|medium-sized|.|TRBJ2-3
TGCGCCAGCAGCTTGGGAGGAGAGAATACGCAGTATTTT
CASSLGGENTQYF
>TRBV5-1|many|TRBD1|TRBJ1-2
TGCGCCAGCAGCTCCGTGGGGACAGGGCATGGCTACACCTTC
CASSSVGTGHGYTF
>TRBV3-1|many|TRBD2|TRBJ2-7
TGTGCCAGCAGCCGCAGGGAGGGGCGAGCCTACGAGCAGTACTTC
CASSRREGRAYEQYF
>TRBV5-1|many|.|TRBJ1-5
TGCGCCAGCAGCCCTGAAAGCAATCAGCCCCAGCATTTT
CASSPESNQPQHF